This is a list of T cell receptor beta chains from one sample in a study of a mutant IDH1 vaccine in newly diagnosed glioma. No antigen has been assigned to these receptors. Clones were read by immunoSEQ multiplex PCR, and TCRdb kept only the in-frame ones, dropping some. Of about 68,000 clones listed, roughly 84% are singletons. The material sequenced was PBMCs, taken from a glioma patient whose treatment included an IDH1 peptide vaccine. These receptors were taken from a man between 18 and 35 years old with glioma. Both conserved end residues are part of each CDR3. A D gene is named only where the DNA matches it firmly. The size field is filled for only some rows; it gives once, few, many or a size class.

d_gene	v_gene	abundance	j_gene	len	CDR3nt	CDR3aa
NA	TRBV29-1	few	TRBJ1-1	12	TGCAGCGGCAAACAGGGCAGGACTGAAGCTTTCTTT	CSGKQGRTEAFF
NA	TRBV9	NA	TRBJ1-2	11	TGTGCCAGCAGCTCACAGGGCGGCTACACCTTC	CASSSQGGYTF
TRBD1	TRBV5-5	NA	TRBJ2-7	15	TGTGCCAGCAGCTTGGTACAGGGGCCATCCTACGAGCAGTACTTC	CASSLVQGPSYEQYF
TRBD1	TRBV5-4	NA	TRBJ1-2	16	TGTGCCAGCAGCTCTAAAACCGGACAGGCCAATCCTGGCTACACCTTC	CASSSKTGQANPGYTF
NA	TRBV30	NA	TRBJ2-5	13	TGTGCCTGGAGTGGCCTTTTGCAAGAGACCCAGTACTTC	CAWSGLLQETQYF
NA	TRBV6-6	NA	TRBJ2-7	12	TGTGCCAGCAGCCCCGGCGACTACGAGCAGTACTTC	CASSPGDYEQYF
NA	TRBV19	NA	TRBJ2-2	15	TGTGCCAGTAGTATCGGGAGTCGGAGCACCGGGGAGCTGTTTTTT	CASSIGSRSTGELFF
TRBD1	TRBV5-6	NA	TRBJ1-2	16	TGTGCCAGCAGCTTGGCAGGACAGGGGGCACTAGATGGCTACACCTTC	CASSLAGQGALDGYTF
NA	TRBV9	NA	TRBJ2-1	17	TGTGCCAGCAGCGTAGACCTGGGAACCTTCTCCTACAATGAGCAGTTCTTC	CASSVDLGTFSYNEQFF
TRBD2	TRBV18	once	TRBJ2-2	18	TGTGCCAGCTCACCAGTTCCCCCCGGGGGGACCGGCACCGGGGAGCTGTTTTTT	CASSPVPPGGTGTGELFF
NA	TRBV7-9	once	TRBJ2-7	14	TGTGCCAGCAGCCCGGAGAGTTCTCACTACGAGCAGTACTTC	CASSPESSHYEQYF
TRBD2	TRBV5-6	NA	TRBJ2-7	14	TGTGCCAGCAGCTTGGCGCGGGAGGGGTACGAGCAGTACTTC	CASSLAREGYEQYF
NA	TRBV7-2	NA	TRBJ1-3	14	TGTGCCAGCAGCTTCATGTATTCCGGAAACACCATATATTTT	CASSFMYSGNTIYF
NA	TRBV5-1	once	TRBJ1-1	17	TGCGCCAGCAGCTTGGATTCTCTAGGGAGGCCGAACACTGAAGCTTTCTTT	CASSLDSLGRPNTEAFF
NA	TRBV9	NA	TRBJ1-2	15	TGTGCCAGCAGCGTGGGTACAGCTCTTTATGGTGGCTACACCTTC	CASSVGTALYGGYTF
NA	TRBV29-1	NA	TRBJ1-5	13	TGCAGCGTTGGGGACAATACTTATCAGCCCCAGCATTTT	CSVGDNTYQPQHF
NA	TRBV29-1	NA	TRBJ2-1	13	TGCAGCGTTGGAACGTCCCCAGGCGATGAGCAGTTCTTC	CSVGTSPGDEQFF
NA	TRBV4-1	NA	TRBJ1-2	13	TGCGCCAGCAGCCAGGCAGGGTTAGGTGGCTACACCTTC	CASSQAGLGGYTF
NA	TRBV5-1	NA	TRBJ1-4	13	TGCGCCAGTCGCCTGGCAGCAAAGGAAAAACTGTTTTTT	CASRLAAKEKLFF
NA	TRBV7-3	NA	TRBJ2-7	13	TGTGCCAGCAGCCTCGGTGGGGAGAACGAGCAGTACTTC	CASSLGGENEQYF
TRBD1	TRBV19	NA	TRBJ1-1	16	TGTGCCAGTAGTGGACAGGGCCCTACTTTGAACACTGAAGCTTTCTTT	CASSGQGPTLNTEAFF
NA	TRBV29-1	NA	TRBJ1-3	13	TGCAGCGCCGGGGGGGGCAGAGGAGGGACCATATATTTT	CSAGGGRGGTIYF
TRBD2	TRBV5-1	NA	TRBJ2-2	16	TGCGCCAGCAGCTTACCGACTAGCGGGGACACCGGGGAGCTGTTTTTT	CASSLPTSGDTGELFF
NA	TRBV30	NA	TRBJ1-3	16	TGTGCCTGGAGTAAGGCGGAGCGAAGAGATGGAAACACCATATATTTT	CAWSKAERRDGNTIYF
NA	TRBV7-9	NA	TRBJ2-7	16	TGTGCCAGCAGCCCGCCGTCGGGACTGGTCAGGAACGAGCAGTACTTC	CASSPPSGLVRNEQYF
NA	TRBV19	NA	TRBJ1-1	15	TGTGCCAGTAGCCTATATGTGGGCCTACTTTATGAAGCTTTCTTT	CASSLYVGLLYEAFF
NA	TRBV27	NA	TRBJ2-7	18	TGTGCCAGCAGTTTAAGGTCTCCCCCGGGGGATTACCTCTACGAGCAGTACTTC	CASSLRSPPGDYLYEQYF
NA	TRBV30	NA	TRBJ1-1	12	TGTGCCTGGGGGAGAGTGAACACTGAAGCTTTCTTT	CAWGRVNTEAFF
NA	TRBV4-2	NA	TRBJ1-6	14	TGTGCCAGCAGCCGGACAGATGGGAATTCACCCCTCCACTTT	CASSRTDGNSPLHF
NA	TRBV6-5	NA	TRBJ1-1	13	TGTGCCAGCAGTTACTCGGCGGGGGAGGCAGCTTTCTTT	CASSYSAGEAAFF
NA	TRBV6-5	NA	TRBJ2-7	14	TGTGCCAGCAGTTATCTCCAGGGAAATGGGGAGCAGTACTTC	CASSYLQGNGEQYF
TRBD2	TRBV5-1	NA	TRBJ2-5	15	TGCGCCAGCAGCTGGAAAGCGGGGGGGCGGGAGACCCAGTACTTC	CASSWKAGGRETQYF
TRBD1	TRBV5-8	NA	TRBJ1-5	15	TGTGCCAGCAGCGTAGGACAGGGCACATATCAGCCCCAGCATTTT	CASSVGQGTYQPQHF
NA	TRBV7-9	once	TRBJ1-1	14	TGTGCCAGCAGCCGAGTAATGGAGTCACAAGAAGCTTTCTTT	CASSRVMESQEAFF
NA	TRBV6-1	few	TRBJ1-1	13	TGTGCCAGCAGTGAATCGGGACACGCTGAAGCTTTCTTT	CASSESGHAEAFF
NA	TRBV4-2	NA	TRBJ2-2	15	TGTGCCAGCAGCCAGGAAACAGGGAATACCGGGGAGCTGTTTTTT	CASSQETGNTGELFF
TRBD1	TRBV7-9	NA	TRBJ1-2	13	TGTGCCACTAACGGACAGGGAAGATATGGCTACACCTTC	CATNGQGRYGYTF
NA	TRBV28	NA	TRBJ2-1	11	TGTGCCAGCAGTTCTAACAATGAGCAGTTCTTC	CASSSNNEQFF
NA	TRBV27	NA	TRBJ2-1	13	TGTGCCAGCAGTTATCAACAGACGGTACGCCAGTTCTTC	CASSYQQTVRQFF
TRBD2	TRBV28	NA	TRBJ2-5	14	TGTGCCAGCAGTGCCGGACTAGCTAAGAGAACCCAGTACTTC	CASSAGLAKRTQYF
TRBD1	TRBV18	once	TRBJ2-7	13	TGTGCCAGCTCACTACTAACAGGGGAAGAGCAGTACTTC	CASSLLTGEEQYF
NA	TRBV15	few	TRBJ2-2	14	TGTGCCACCAGCCGTCTGCCGAGCACCGGGGAGCTGTTTTTT	CATSRLPSTGELFF
NA	TRBV5-4	once	TRBJ2-5	13	TGTGCCAGCAGCCGGCTAGGGGGGGAGACCCAGTACTTC	CASSRLGGETQYF
TRBD1	TRBV11-2	NA	TRBJ1-3	17	TGTGCCAGCAGCCAACCTGGGACAGTCAATTCTGGAAACACCATATATTTT	CASSQPGTVNSGNTIYF
TRBD1	TRBV4-1	few	TRBJ1-5	14	TGCGCCAGCAGCTGGGACAGGGGATCACAGCCCCAGCATTTT	CASSWDRGSQPQHF
NA	TRBV28	NA	TRBJ1-2	15	TGTGCCAGCAGTGATTCCCTTGTTGGGCGGGGTTCCTACACCTTC	CASSDSLVGRGSYTF
TRBD1	TRBV30	NA	TRBJ2-7	14	TGTGCCTGGAGAACAGGGGGCCCTTCTTACGAGCAGTACTTC	CAWRTGGPSYEQYF
NA	TRBV5-1	NA	TRBJ2-2	15	TGCGCCAGCAGCTTGGGCGTAAAGAACACCGGGGAGCTGTTTTTT	CASSLGVKNTGELFF
NA	TRBV7-9	NA	TRBJ1-4	18	TGTGCCAGCAGCTACCGTGACGGCAGAGTTGCAACTAATGAAAAACTGTTTTTT	CASSYRDGRVATNEKLFF
NA	TRBV14	NA	TRBJ2-7	17	TGTGCCAGCAGCCAAGAGGCCCCTGGCGGGAAAGAGCACGAGCAGTACTTC	CASSQEAPGGKEHEQYF
NA	TRBV4-3	NA	TRBJ2-7	14	TGCGCCAGCAGCCAAAATACAGGGGAGGGCGAGCAGTACTTC	CASSQNTGEGEQYF
TRBD1	TRBV4-3	NA	TRBJ1-1	17	TGCGCCAGCAGCCAGCTAATACAGGGGGCTAGGAAAACTGAAGCTTTCTTT	CASSQLIQGARKTEAFF
NA	TRBV29-1	NA	TRBJ2-1	16	TGCAGCGTTGACGGGGTTCTAGCCGTGTGGGACAATGAGCAGTTCTTC	CSVDGVLAVWDNEQFF
NA	TRBV6-1	NA	TRBJ1-1	11	TGTGCCAGCAGTGACCAGATAGAAGCTTTCTTT	CASSDQIEAFF
NA	TRBV6-5	NA	TRBJ2-5	14	TGTGCCAGCAGCCCCGACAGACCATATCAGACCCAGTACTTC	CASSPDRPYQTQYF
NA	TRBV7-6	NA	TRBJ2-7	14	TGTGCCAGCAGCTTAGCGCAAGGGGGGGAGGAGCAGTACTTC	CASSLAQGGEEQYF
NA	TRBV7-6	NA	TRBJ1-4	17	TGTGCCACCACATTTTCGCGGGGGAGAGCAACTAATGAAAAACTGTTTTTT	CATTFSRGRATNEKLFF
NA	TRBV5-1	NA	TRBJ2-1	15	TGCGCCAGCAGCTTGGGACCAACCCCCTACAATGAGCAGTTCTTC	CASSLGPTPYNEQFF
NA	TRBV7-9	NA	TRBJ1-4	15	TGTGCCAGCAGCTTTAACGGAGCAACTAATGAAAAACTGTTTTTT	CASSFNGATNEKLFF
NA	TRBV14	NA	TRBJ2-7	15	TGTGCCAGCAGCCAAGCCGGCAGAGTAGCCTACGAGCAGTACTTC	CASSQAGRVAYEQYF